This T cell receptor beta chain was sequenced for a study of shared T cell receptors in the human thymus. TCRdb's copy holds only in-frame clones and misses some; the assay was immunoSEQ multiplex PCR. In the table there are roughly 660,000 clones, more than 75% of which are singletons. CDR3 length: 14 residues. V was shortened by 6 bases and J by 3 bases, with 16 bases between the two germline ends. Separately, the same data were catalogued under a study of human thymus T cells. That paper notes: Infants served as donors; they were healthy and Finnish and were having corrective surgery for congenital heart defects. Resections obtained during corrective heart surgery supplied the thymus tissue. In thymic and blood repertoires alike, V and J usage looked biased. Overlap was high between thymic repertoires from unrelated individuals, as reported in related research.

The TCR was taken from a boy less than two years old with a congenital heart defect. The chain couples TRBV5-3 to TRBJ2-7; TRBD2 is a possible D gene (6 bases). TRBV5-3 is an open reading frame, and its role is uncertain. The material sequenced was thymocytes. CDR3 sequence reads: CARTFLGLIYEQYF. DNA of the CDR3: TGTGCCAGAACATTCTTGGGACTGATCTACGAGCAGTACTTC.